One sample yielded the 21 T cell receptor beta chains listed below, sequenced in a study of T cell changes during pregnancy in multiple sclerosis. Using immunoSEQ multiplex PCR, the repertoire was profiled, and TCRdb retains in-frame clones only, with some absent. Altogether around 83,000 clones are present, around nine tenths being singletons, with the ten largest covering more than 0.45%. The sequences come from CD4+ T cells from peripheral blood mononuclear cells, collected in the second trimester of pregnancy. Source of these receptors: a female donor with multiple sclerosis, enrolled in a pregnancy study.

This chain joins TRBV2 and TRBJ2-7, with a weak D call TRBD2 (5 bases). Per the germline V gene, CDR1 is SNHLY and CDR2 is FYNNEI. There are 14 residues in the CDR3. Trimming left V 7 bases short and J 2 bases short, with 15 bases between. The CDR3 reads CASNPTGTPYEQYF. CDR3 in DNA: TGTGCCAGCAACCCTACGGGAACCCCCTACGAGCAGTACTTC.

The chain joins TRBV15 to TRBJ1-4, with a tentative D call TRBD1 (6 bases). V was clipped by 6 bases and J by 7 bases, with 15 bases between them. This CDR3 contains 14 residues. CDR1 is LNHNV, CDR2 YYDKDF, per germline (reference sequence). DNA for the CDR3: TGTGCCACCAGTACAGGGAACCCTGGTGAAAAACTGTTTTTT. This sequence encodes CATSTGNPGEKLFF.

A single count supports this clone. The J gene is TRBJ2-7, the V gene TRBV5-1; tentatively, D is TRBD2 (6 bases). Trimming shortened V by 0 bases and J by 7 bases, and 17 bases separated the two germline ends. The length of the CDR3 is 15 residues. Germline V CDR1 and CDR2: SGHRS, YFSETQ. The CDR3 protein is CASSLALGGKWEQYF. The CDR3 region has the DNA TGCGCCAGCAGCTTGGCCTTGGGGGGAAAGTGGGAGCAGTACTTC.

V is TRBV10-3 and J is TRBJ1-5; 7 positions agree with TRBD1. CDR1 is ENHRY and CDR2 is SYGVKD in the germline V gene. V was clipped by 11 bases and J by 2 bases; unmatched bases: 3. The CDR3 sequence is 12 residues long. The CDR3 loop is CASRGGNQPQHF. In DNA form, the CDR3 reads TGTGCCTCCAGGGGGGGCAATCAGCCCCAGCATTTT.

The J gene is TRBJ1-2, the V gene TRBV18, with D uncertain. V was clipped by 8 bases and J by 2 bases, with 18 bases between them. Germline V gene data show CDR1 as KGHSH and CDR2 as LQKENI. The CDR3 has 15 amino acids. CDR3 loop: CASTPSDFVNYGYTF. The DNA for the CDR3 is TGTGCCAGCACCCCGTCGGACTTTGTAAACTATGGCTACACCTTC.

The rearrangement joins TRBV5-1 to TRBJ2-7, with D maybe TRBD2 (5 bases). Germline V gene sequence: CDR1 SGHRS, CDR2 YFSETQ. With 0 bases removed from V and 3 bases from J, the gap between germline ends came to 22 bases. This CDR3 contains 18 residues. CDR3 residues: CASSLEGWNGNPHYEQYF. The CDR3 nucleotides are TGCGCCAGCAGCTTGGAAGGTTGGAACGGGAATCCCCACTACGAGCAGTACTTC. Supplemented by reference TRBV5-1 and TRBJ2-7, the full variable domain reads KAGVTQTPRYLIKTRGQQVTLSCSPISGHRSVSWYQQTPGQGLQFLFEYFSETQRNKGNFPGRFSGRQFSNSRSEMNVSTLELGDSALYLCASSLEGWNGNPHYEQYFGPGTRLTVT.

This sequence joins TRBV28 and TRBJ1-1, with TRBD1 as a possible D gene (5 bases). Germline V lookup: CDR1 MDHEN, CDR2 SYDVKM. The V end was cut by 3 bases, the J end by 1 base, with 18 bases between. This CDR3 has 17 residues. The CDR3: CASSFLSIWQGNTEAFF. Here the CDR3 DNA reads TGTGCCAGCAGTTTTTTGAGTATTTGGCAGGGGAACACTGAAGCTTTCTTT.

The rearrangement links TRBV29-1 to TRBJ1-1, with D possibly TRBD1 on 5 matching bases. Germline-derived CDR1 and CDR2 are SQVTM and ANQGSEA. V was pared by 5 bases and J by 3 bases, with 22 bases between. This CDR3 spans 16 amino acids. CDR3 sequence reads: CSVPTRSRGSDTEAFF. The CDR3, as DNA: TGCAGCGTTCCCACTCGGAGTCGGGGGTCCGACACTGAAGCTTTCTTT.

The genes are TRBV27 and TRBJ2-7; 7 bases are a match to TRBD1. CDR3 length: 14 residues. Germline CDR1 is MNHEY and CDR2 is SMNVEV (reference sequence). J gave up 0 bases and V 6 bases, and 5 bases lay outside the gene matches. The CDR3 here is CASSRGQTSYEQYF. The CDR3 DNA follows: TGTGCCAGCAGCCGGGGACAGACCTCCTACGAGCAGTACTTC.

CDR3 nucleotides: TGTGCCAGCAGCTTCTCAGGGACAAGTGAGCAGTTCTTC. It yields the protein CASSFSGTSEQFF. The chain joins TRBV5-4 to TRBJ2-1; possibly TRBD1 for D (6 bases). The CDR3 has 13 amino acids. Between the trimmed V and J ends, which lost 2 bases and 9 bases, there was a span of 12 bases. CDR1 is SGHNT, CDR2 YYREEE, per germline (reference sequence).

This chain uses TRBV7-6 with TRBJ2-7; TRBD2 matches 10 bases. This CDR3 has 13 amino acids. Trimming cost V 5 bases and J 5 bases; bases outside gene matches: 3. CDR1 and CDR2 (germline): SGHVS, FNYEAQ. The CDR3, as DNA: TGTGCCAGCAGCATAGGGACTAGCGACGAGCAGTACTTC. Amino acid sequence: CASSIGTSDEQYF.

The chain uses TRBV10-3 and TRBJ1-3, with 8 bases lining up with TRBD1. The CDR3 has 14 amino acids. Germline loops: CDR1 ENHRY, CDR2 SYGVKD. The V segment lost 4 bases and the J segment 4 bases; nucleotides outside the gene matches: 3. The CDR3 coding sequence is TGTGCCATCAGTGGACAGGGGAAAGGAAACACCATATATTTT. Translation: CAISGQGKGNTIYF.

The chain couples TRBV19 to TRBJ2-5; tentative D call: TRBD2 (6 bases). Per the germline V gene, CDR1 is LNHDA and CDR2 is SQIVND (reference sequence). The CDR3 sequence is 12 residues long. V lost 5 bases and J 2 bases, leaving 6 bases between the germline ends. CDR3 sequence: CASSGRQETQYF. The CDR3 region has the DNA TGTGCCAGTAGTGGGAGGCAAGAGACCCAGTACTTC. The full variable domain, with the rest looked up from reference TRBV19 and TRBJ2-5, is DGGITQSPKYLFRKEGQNVTLSCEQNLNHDAMYWYRQDPGQGLRLIYYSQIVNDFQKGDIAEGYSVSREKKESFPLTVTSAQKNPTAFYLCASSGRQETQYFGPGTRLLVL.

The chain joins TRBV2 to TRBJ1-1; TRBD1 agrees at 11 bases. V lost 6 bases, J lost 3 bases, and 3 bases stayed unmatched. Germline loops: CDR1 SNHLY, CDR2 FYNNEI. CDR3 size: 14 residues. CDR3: CASRDRGLDTEAFF. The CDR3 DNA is TGTGCCAGCAGGGACAGGGGGCTGGACACTGAAGCTTTCTTT. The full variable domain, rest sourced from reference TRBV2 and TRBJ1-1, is EPEVTQTPSHQVTQMGQEVILRCVPISNHLYFYWYRQILGQKVEFLVSFYNNEISEKSEIFDDQFSVERPDGSNFTLKIRSTKLEDSAMYFCASRDRGLDTEAFFGQGTRLTVV.

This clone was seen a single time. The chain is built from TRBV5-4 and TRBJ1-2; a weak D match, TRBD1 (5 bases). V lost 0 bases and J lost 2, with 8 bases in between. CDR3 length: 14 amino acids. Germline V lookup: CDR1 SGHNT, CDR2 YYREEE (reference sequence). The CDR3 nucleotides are TGTGCCAGCAGCTTGGATTCAGGGAACTATGGCTACACCTTC. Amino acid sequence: CASSLDSGNYGYTF.

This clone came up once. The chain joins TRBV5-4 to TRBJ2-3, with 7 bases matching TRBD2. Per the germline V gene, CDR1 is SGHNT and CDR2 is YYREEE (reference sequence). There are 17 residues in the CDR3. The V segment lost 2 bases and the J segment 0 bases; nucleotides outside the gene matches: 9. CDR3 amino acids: CASSFLRRGSSTDTQYF. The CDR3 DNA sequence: TGTGCCAGCAGCTTTCTAAGGCGGGGGAGTAGCACAGATACGCAGTATTTT.

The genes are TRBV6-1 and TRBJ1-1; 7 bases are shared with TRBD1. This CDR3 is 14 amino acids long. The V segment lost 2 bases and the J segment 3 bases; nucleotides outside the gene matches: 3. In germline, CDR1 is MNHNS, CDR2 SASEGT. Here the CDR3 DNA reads TGTGCCAGCAGTGAATGGCAGGGGGACACTGAAGCTTTCTTT. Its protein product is CASSEWQGDTEAFF.

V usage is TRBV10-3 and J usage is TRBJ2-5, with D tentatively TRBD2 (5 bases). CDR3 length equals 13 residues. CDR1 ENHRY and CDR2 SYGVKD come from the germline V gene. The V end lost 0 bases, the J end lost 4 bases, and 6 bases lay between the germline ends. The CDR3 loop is CAISESGRETQYF. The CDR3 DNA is TGTGCCATCAGTGAGTCTGGGAGAGAGACCCAGTACTTC.

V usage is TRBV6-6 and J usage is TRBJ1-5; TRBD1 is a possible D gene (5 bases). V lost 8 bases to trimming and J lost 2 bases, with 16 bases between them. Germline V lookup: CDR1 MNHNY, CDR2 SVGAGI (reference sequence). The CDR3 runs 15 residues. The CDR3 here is CASSKGGVGNQPQHF. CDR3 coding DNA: TGTGCCAGCTCCAAAGGAGGGGTGGGCAATCAGCCCCAGCATTTT.

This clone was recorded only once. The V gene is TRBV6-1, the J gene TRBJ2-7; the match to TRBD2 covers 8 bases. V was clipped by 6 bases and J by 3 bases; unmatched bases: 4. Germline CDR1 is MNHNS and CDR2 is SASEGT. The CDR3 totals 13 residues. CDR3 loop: CASSLAGDYEQYF. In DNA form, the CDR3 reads TGTGCCAGCAGCCTAGCGGGCGACTACGAGCAGTACTTC.

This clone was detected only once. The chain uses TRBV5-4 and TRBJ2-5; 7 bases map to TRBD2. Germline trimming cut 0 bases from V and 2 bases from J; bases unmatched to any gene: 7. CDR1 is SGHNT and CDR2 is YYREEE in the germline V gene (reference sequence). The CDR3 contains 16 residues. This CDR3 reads CASSLGLAEGQETQYF. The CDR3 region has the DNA TGTGCCAGCAGCTTGGGGCTAGCGGAGGGACAAGAGACCCAGTACTTC.